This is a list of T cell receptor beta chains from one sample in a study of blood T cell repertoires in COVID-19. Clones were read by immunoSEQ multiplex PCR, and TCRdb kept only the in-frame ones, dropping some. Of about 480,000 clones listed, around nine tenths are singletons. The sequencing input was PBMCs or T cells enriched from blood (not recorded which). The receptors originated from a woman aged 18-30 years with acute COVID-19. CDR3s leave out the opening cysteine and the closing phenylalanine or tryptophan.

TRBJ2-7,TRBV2,ASRSGGNYEQY
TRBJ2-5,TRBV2,ASSVALARVETQY
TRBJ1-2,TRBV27,ASSRSYNYGYT
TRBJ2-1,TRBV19,ASSVAGGPYNEQF
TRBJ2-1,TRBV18,ASSPLVEGIDEQF
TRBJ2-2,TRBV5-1,ASSGTETGELF
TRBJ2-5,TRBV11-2,ASSRDRAVETQY
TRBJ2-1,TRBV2,ASSRDRENEQF
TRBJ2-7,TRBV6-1,ASSSTSGGTYEQY
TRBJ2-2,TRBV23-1,ASSQYRELF
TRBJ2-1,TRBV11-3,ASSLSSSAGNEQF
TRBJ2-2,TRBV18,ASSDRPANTGELF
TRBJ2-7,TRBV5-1,ASGIAGRGEQY
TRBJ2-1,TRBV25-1,ASTKTAGTEQF
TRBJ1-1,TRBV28,AIGTEDTEAF
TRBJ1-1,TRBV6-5,ASSSEIREAF